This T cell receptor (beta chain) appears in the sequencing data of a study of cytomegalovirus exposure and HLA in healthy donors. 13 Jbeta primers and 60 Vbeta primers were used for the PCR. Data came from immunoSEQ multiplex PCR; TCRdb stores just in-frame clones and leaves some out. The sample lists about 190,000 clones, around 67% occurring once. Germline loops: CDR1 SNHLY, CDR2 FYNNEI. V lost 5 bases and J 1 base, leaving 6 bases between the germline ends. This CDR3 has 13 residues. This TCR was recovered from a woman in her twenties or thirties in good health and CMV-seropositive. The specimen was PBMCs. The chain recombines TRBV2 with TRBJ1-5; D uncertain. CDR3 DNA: TGTGCCAGCAGTTCCTTGAGCAATCAGCCCCAGCATTTT. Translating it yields CASSSLSNQPQHF.